The 5 T cell receptor beta chains listed next were all sequenced from one sample in a study of blood T cell repertoires in COVID-19. The data were produced by immunoSEQ multiplex PCR, yet TCRdb's version contains in-frame clones alone and is incomplete. The sample holds under 200,000 clones, 88% seen once. Sequenced input: peripheral blood. The receptors shown here come from a man aged 60 to 69 with acute or convalescent COVID-19.

The chain is built from TRBV19 and TRBJ1-5, with D hard to call. Per germline, CDR1 LNHDA and CDR2 SQIVND (reference sequence). Trimming shortened V by 3 bases and J by 3 bases, and 9 bases separated the two germline ends. This CDR3 comprises 14 residues. The CDR3 here is CASSIEAINQPQHF. The CDR3, as DNA: TGTGCCAGTAGTATTGAGGCGATCAATCAGCCCCAGCATTTT.

The chain's CDR3 is CASSRGTDTEAFF. CDR3 DNA sequence: TGTGCCAGCAGCCGCGGCACGGACACTGAAGCTTTCTTT. This rearrangement joins TRBV7-9 to TRBJ1-1; D not resolved. The CDR3 is made up of 13 amino acids. Trimming cost V 5 bases and J 3 bases, with 10 bases left between them. Germline assignment: CDR1 SEHNR and CDR2 FQNEAQ (reference sequence).

This chain uses TRBV29-1 with TRBJ2-7; TRBD1 matches 9 bases. This CDR3 has 14 residues. The ends lost 4 bases at V and 2 bases at J; junction bases unmatched: 6. Per germline, CDR1 SQVTM and CDR2 ANQGSEA. Here the CDR3 reads CSVAKGQGTYEQYV. DNA for the CDR3: TGCAGCGTTGCAAAAGGACAGGGGACCTACGAGCAGTACGTC.

This clone came up once. The chain joins TRBV24-1 to TRBJ2-5; 12 nucleotides align to TRBD1. The CDR3 has 17 residues. The germline gives CDR1 KGHDR, CDR2 SFDVKD. Trimming cost V 4 bases and J 6 bases; bases outside gene matches: 11. The CDR3 bases are TGTGCCACCAGTGACCCAACCCCGGGACAGGGGGCAAAGACCCAGTACTTC. Its protein product is CATSDPTPGQGAKTQYF.

V and J are TRBV10-3 and TRBJ2-7, with D perhaps TRBD2 (5 bases). The CDR3 length is 12 residues. Germline V lookup: CDR1 ENHRY, CDR2 SYGVKD. Trimming took 2 bases from V and 7 from J, leaving 9 bases between them. The CDR3 coding sequence is TGTGCCATCAGTGAGGAGGGAGATGAGCAGTACGTC. It is translated as CAISEEGDEQYV.